Listed here is a single T cell receptor beta chain. What it binds is not known. Collection occurred without any documented infections or immune events in donors. This sample stems from a study of identifying expanded T cells in peripheral blood. Study observations and caveats: Differentially abundant clones: 0.95 to 1.5 between replicates, about 15 at approximately 14 days, around 20 at four. Clone count variance between roughly 2-week samples rose with total template count.

The method was immunoSEQ multiplex PCR; TCRdb's version includes in-frame clones alone and lacks a portion of them. The table records about 86,000 clones, approximately 85% of them present only once. CDR3 length equals 16 residues. The V gene's germline CDR1 is SGHAT and CDR2 FQNNGV. The ends were cut back, 1 base at V and 4 bases at J, with 13 bases in the middle. Sequences were obtained from blood. The TCR originated in a person aged 18-70 years in good health. The chain recombines TRBV11-2 with TRBJ2-2; D is perhaps TRBD1 (6 bases). CDR3 nucleotides: TGTGCCAGCAGCTTAGTACAGGGTCGGCGCACCGGGGAGCTGTTTTTT. Its translation is CASSLVQGRRTGELFF. The full variable domain, rest sourced from reference TRBV11-2 and TRBJ2-2, is EAGVAQSPRYKIIEKRQSVAFWCNPISGHATLYWYQQILGQGPKLLIQFQNNGVVDDSQLPKDRFSAERLKGVDSTLKIQPAKLEDSAVYLCASSLVQGRRTGELFFGEGSRLTVL.